These T cell receptor beta chains were read from a single sample in a study of blood T cell repertoires in COVID-19. This table comes from immunoSEQ multiplex PCR, and its TCRdb copy is limited to in-frame clones, with some not included. The sample records some 76,000 clones, approximately 80% being singletons. The sequenced sample was peripheral blood. These receptors were obtained from a woman aged 60-75 years with acute or convalescent COVID-19. Both conserved end residues are part of each CDR3. The order of the fields is D gene, V gene, J gene, clone size, CDR3 protein, CDR3 DNA. A D gene is named only where the DNA matches it firmly. Clone size is stated in some rows and not others, as once, few, many or a class when expanded.

TRBD2,TRBV5-1,TRBJ2-1,-,CASSISGGSHEQFF,TGCGCCAGCAGTATAAGCGGGGGGTCCCATGAGCAGTTCTTC
-,TRBV18,TRBJ1-1,-,CASSPPFLQGAFF,TGTGCCAGCTCACCACCTTTTCTTCAGGGAGCTTTCTTT
TRBD2,TRBV6-5,TRBJ2-7,-,CASSPAFGAGDEQYF,TGTGCCAGCAGTCCAGCTTTTGGGGCGGGAGACGAGCAGTACTTC
-,TRBV5-6,TRBJ2-2,-,CASSLQPMTTGELFF,TGTGCCAGCAGCTTACAACCGATGACTACCGGGGAGCTGTTTTTT
TRBD1,TRBV6-5,TRBJ2-7,few,CASSIKDRAIYEQYF,TGTGCCAGCAGTATCAAAGACAGGGCCATCTACGAGCAGTACTTC
-,TRBV6-2/TRBV6-3,TRBJ2-3,-,CASSYSGARGTDTQYF,TGTGCCAGCAGTTACTCGGGGGCCCGGGGCACAGATACGCAGTATTTT
-,TRBV29-1,TRBJ1-2,-,CSVTRTETAYGYTF,TGCAGCGTTACTCGGACAGAAACGGCCTATGGCTACACCTTC
TRBD1,TRBV7-8,TRBJ2-3,-,CASSLVTGASTDTQYF,TGTGCCAGCAGCTTAGTTACAGGGGCCTCCACAGATACGCAGTATTTT
-,TRBV28,TRBJ1-2,once,CASSLPPGMGYGYTF,TGTGCCAGCAGTTTACCCCCAGGGATGGGCTATGGCTACACCTTC
-,TRBV10-3,TRBJ1-1,-,CAISESDRGNTEAFF,TGTGCCATCAGTGAGTCTGACAGAGGAAACACTGAAGCTTTCTTT
TRBD2,TRBV5-1,TRBJ2-7,-,CASSRASGGAGEQYF,TGCGCCAGCAGCAGAGCTAGCGGGGGGGCCGGCGAGCAGTACTTC
-,TRBV7-2,TRBJ1-1,-,CASSFWETGPRGTEAFF,TGTGCCAGCAGCTTTTGGGAAACCGGACCCCGGGGAACTGAAGCTTTCTTT
TRBD1,TRBV5-1,TRBJ1-2,once,CASSLGGTGVNYGYTF,TGCGCCAGCAGCTTGGGCGGGACAGGGGTAAACTATGGCTACACCTTC
-,TRBV7-9,TRBJ1-2,-,CASSLVQGINYGYTF,TGTGCCAGCAGCCTTGTACAGGGTATTAACTATGGCTACACCTTC
TRBD1,TRBV2,TRBJ1-2,-,CASRSIQGENGYTF,TGTGCCAGCCGCTCGATTCAGGGGGAAAATGGCTACACCTTC
-,TRBV19,TRBJ2-5,-,CASSLGGTQETQYF,TGTGCCAGTAGCCTTGGGGGGACTCAAGAGACCCAGTACTTC
TRBD1,TRBV19,TRBJ1-1,-,CASSIRDRGNTEAFF,TGTGCCAGTAGTATTAGGGACAGGGGGAACACTGAAGCTTTCTTT
TRBD1,TRBV7-2,TRBJ2-4,-,CASSLSGGGGKNIQYF,TGTGCCAGCAGCCTGTCAGGGGGCGGTGGCAAAAACATTCAGTACTTC
-,TRBV10-1,TRBJ2-5,-,CASSVGETQYF,TGCGCCAGCAGTGTCGGGGAGACCCAGTACTTC
TRBD1,TRBV9,TRBJ1-1,-,CASSVATGGTEAFF,TGTGCCAGCAGCGTAGCTACAGGGGGCACTGAAGCTTTCTTT
TRBD2,TRBV5-1,TRBJ2-1,-,CASTLDLAGGPSEQFF,TGCGCCAGCACCCTAGATTTAGCGGGGGGCCCCTCCGAGCAGTTCTTC
-,TRBV6-2/TRBV6-3,TRBJ1-5,-,CASSYGGVPYNQPQHF,TGTGCCAGCAGTTACGGAGGGGTCCCATACAATCAGCCCCAGCATTTT
TRBD2,TRBV7-6,TRBJ2-5,-,CASSSFSGDLQETQYF,TGTGCCAGCAGCTCATTTAGCGGGGATCTCCAAGAGACCCAGTACTTC
TRBD1,TRBV5-1,TRBJ2-2,-,CASSLGQGIGELFF,TGCGCCAGCAGCTTGGGACAGGGTATCGGGGAGCTGTTTTTT
TRBD2,TRBV10-2,TRBJ2-7,once,CASSEFGGAYEQYF,TGCGCCAGCAGTGAATTCGGGGGGGCCTACGAGCAGTACTTC
-,TRBV5-6,TRBJ1-1,once,CASSPRELNTEAFF,TGTGCCAGCAGCCCAAGGGAGTTGAACACTGAAGCTTTCTTT
TRBD1,TRBV12-5,TRBJ2-1,-,CASGPRGTGGSYNEQFF,TGTGCTAGTGGTCCGCGGGGCACAGGGGGCTCCTACAATGAGCAGTTCTTC
TRBD1,TRBV2,TRBJ2-3,once,CASQGGIADTQYF,TGTGCCAGCCAAGGGGGCATTGCAGATACGCAGTATTTT
TRBD1,TRBV10-3,TRBJ1-5,-,CATSGQVNQPQHF,TGTGCCACATCAGGACAGGTCAATCAGCCCCAGCATTTT
-,TRBV6-5,TRBJ1-5,-,CASSPYTSNQPQHF,TGTGCCAGCAGCCCCTATACTAGCAATCAGCCCCAGCATTTT
TRBD1,TRBV5-1,TRBJ1-6,-,CASSLDFWGTANSPLHF,TGCGCCAGCAGCTTGGATTTCTGGGGGACAGCCAATTCACCCCTCCACTTT
TRBD1,TRBV7-2,TRBJ1-5,-,CASSHAGGGQPQHF,TGTGCCAGCAGCCATGCAGGGGGCGGGCAGCCCCAGCATTTT
-,TRBV18,TRBJ1-2,-,CASSPDQRGGYTF,TGTGCCAGCTCACCAGATCAAAGGGGAGGCTACACCTTC
-,TRBV6-5,TRBJ1-2,-,CASSNTRSLDRYTF,TGTGCCAGCAGTAATACACGGAGTCTGGATCGCTACACCTTC
-,TRBV18,TRBJ1-2,-,CASSPPFGQWDYGYTF,TGTGCCAGCTCACCCCCGTTCGGACAGTGGGACTATGGCTACACCTTC
TRBD2,TRBV2,TRBJ2-7,-,CASSVGAGALSYEQYF,TGTGCCAGCAGTGTGGGAGCGGGGGCTCTTTCCTACGAGCAGTACTTC
-,TRBV24-1,TRBJ1-2,-,CATSGGGERSGYTF,TGTGCCACCAGTGGCGGGGGAGAACGGAGTGGCTACACCTTC
-,TRBV27,TRBJ2-5,-,CASSLRVQETQYF,TGTGCCAGCAGCCTGCGGGTTCAAGAGACCCAGTACTTC
-,TRBV5-1,TRBJ1-2,-,CASSLDSYGYTF,TGCGCCAGCAGTTTAGACTCATATGGCTACACCTTC
TRBD2,TRBV7-3,TRBJ2-3,-,CASSLTSGLAGGPGTQYF,TGTGCCAGCAGCTTAACGTCGGGACTAGCGGGGGGGCCAGGTACGCAGTATTTT
-,TRBV21-1,TRBJ1-6,-,CASSTIPAQGYGDSPLHF,TGTGCCAGCAGCACCATCCCGGCCCAGGGCTACGGTGATTCACCCCTCCACTTT
TRBD1,TRBV5-1,TRBJ1-2,few,CASSPGQGVSFNYGYTF,TGCGCCAGCAGCCCAGGACAGGGGGTTTCCTTTAACTATGGCTACACCTTC
TRBD1,TRBV5-5,TRBJ1-2,-,CASSRQGQLYTF,TGTGCCAGCAGCCGCCAGGGACAGCTGTACACCTTC
TRBD1,TRBV18,TRBJ1-4,-,CASSPRGPPTNEKLFF,TGTGCCAGCTCACCAAGGGGGCCCCCAACTAATGAAAAACTGTTTTTT
-,TRBV5-6,TRBJ1-2,-,CASSLGRTLYGYTF,TGTGCCAGCAGCTTGGGCAGGACACTCTATGGCTACACCTTC
-,TRBV6-1,TRBJ1-1,-,CASREWLRGKKNTEAFF,TGTGCCAGCAGGGAATGGTTAAGGGGGAAGAAGAACACTGAAGCTTTCTTT
TRBD1,TRBV29-1,TRBJ2-2,-,CSGRQGVITGELFF,TGCAGCGGCCGACAGGGGGTAATAACCGGGGAGCTGTTTTTT
-,TRBV5-1,TRBJ2-2,-,CASSTRDTGELFF,TGCGCCAGCAGCACCAGGGACACCGGGGAGCTGTTTTTT
-,TRBV7-9,TRBJ1-1,-,CASSSRGGMNTEAFF,TGTGCCAGCAGCTCCCGGGGGGGAATGAACACTGAAGCTTTCTTT
-,TRBV21-1,TRBJ2-4,-,CASSKGLAGGVAKNIQYF,TGTGCCAGCAGCAAAGGACTAGCGGGGGGGGTAGCCAAAAACATTCAGTACTTC
TRBD1,TRBV24-1,TRBJ1-5,many,CATSGTGALGQPQHF,TGTGCCACCAGTGGGACAGGGGCGCTGGGTCAGCCCCAGCATTTT
-,TRBV30,TRBJ1-5,-,CAWSLGQGSNQPQHF,TGTGCCTGGAGCTTAGGGCAGGGAAGCAATCAGCCCCAGCATTTT
-,TRBV19,TRBJ2-6,-,CACQQGSGANVLTF,TGTGCCTGTCAACAGGGCTCTGGGGCCAACGTCCTGACTTTC
-,TRBV9,TRBJ2-5,-,CASSVGPAEETQYF,TGTGCCAGCAGCGTAGGGCCAGCGGAAGAGACCCAGTACTTC